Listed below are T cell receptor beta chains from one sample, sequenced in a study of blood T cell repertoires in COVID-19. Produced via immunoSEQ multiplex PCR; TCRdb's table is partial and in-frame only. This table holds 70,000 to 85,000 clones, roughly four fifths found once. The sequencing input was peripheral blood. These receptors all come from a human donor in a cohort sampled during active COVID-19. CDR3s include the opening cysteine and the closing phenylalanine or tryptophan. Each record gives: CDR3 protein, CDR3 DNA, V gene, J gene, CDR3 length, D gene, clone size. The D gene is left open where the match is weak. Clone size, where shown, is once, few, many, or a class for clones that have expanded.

CDR3aa: CANTPGQGGPGGANVLTF; CDR3nt: TGTGCCAACACACCGGGGCAGGGGGGCCCCGGTGGGGCCAACGTCCTGACTTTC; v_gene: TRBV16; j_gene: TRBJ2-6; len: 18; d_gene: -; abundance: -
CDR3aa: CASLKLGMANEKLFF; CDR3nt: TGTGCCAGCCTTAAACTCGGGATGGCTAATGAAAAACTGTTTTTT; v_gene: TRBV2; j_gene: TRBJ1-4; len: 15; d_gene: -; abundance: -
CDR3aa: CASTEEAKNIQYF; CDR3nt: TGTGCCTCGACAGAGGAAGCCAAAAACATTCAGTACTTC; v_gene: TRBV12-5; j_gene: TRBJ2-4; len: 13; d_gene: -; abundance: -
CDR3aa: CASSDHDRRNTGELFF; CDR3nt: TGTGCCAGCAGCGATCACGACAGGAGGAACACCGGGGAGCTGTTTTTT; v_gene: TRBV9; j_gene: TRBJ2-2; len: 16; d_gene: -; abundance: -
CDR3aa: CASSRQGSGELFF; CDR3nt: TGTGCCAGCAGCCGACAGGGGTCCGGGGAGCTGTTTTTT; v_gene: TRBV7-9; j_gene: TRBJ2-2; len: 13; d_gene: TRBD1; abundance: -
CDR3aa: CASSPRPDPDEQYF; CDR3nt: TGCGCCAGCAGTCCTAGACCCGACCCCGACGAGCAGTACTTC; v_gene: TRBV5-1; j_gene: TRBJ2-7; len: 14; d_gene: -; abundance: -
CDR3aa: CASSFTGAGGEKLFF; CDR3nt: TGTGCCAGCAGTTTTACAGGGGCGGGTGGCGAAAAACTGTTTTTT; v_gene: TRBV28; j_gene: TRBJ1-4; len: 15; d_gene: TRBD1; abundance: -
CDR3aa: CASSLDSGYEQYF; CDR3nt: TGCGCCAGCAGCTTGGATTCGGGCTACGAGCAGTACTTC; v_gene: TRBV5-1; j_gene: TRBJ2-7; len: 13; d_gene: -; abundance: -
CDR3aa: CASSQQGVNSPLHF; CDR3nt: TGTGCCAGCAGCCAACAGGGGGTCAATTCACCCCTCCACTTT; v_gene: TRBV3-1/TRBV3-2; j_gene: TRBJ1-6; len: 14; d_gene: TRBD1; abundance: -
CDR3aa: CAGTTGAGNIQYF; CDR3nt: TGTGCCGGAACTACAGGGGCGGGAAACATTCAGTACTTC; v_gene: TRBV2; j_gene: TRBJ2-4; len: 13; d_gene: TRBD1; abundance: once
CDR3aa: CASSLNPRLAVNTDTQYF; CDR3nt: TGTGCCAGCAGCTTAAACCCGAGACTAGCGGTGAACACAGATACGCAGTATTTT; v_gene: TRBV7-3; j_gene: TRBJ2-3; len: 18; d_gene: TRBD2; abundance: -
CDR3aa: CASSFAGSTDTQYF; CDR3nt: TGTGCCAGCAGTTTCGCCGGGTCCACAGATACGCAGTATTTT; v_gene: TRBV6-5; j_gene: TRBJ2-3; len: 14; d_gene: -; abundance: -
CDR3aa: CATSRGGLAGGTETQYF; CDR3nt: TGTGCCACCAGCAGAGGGGGACTAGCGGGGGGAACAGAGACCCAGTACTTC; v_gene: TRBV15; j_gene: TRBJ2-5; len: 17; d_gene: TRBD2; abundance: -
CDR3aa: CASSLVGPSNQPQHF; CDR3nt: TGTGCCAGCAGTTTAGTGGGGCCTAGCAATCAGCCCCAGCATTTT; v_gene: TRBV27; j_gene: TRBJ1-5; len: 15; d_gene: -; abundance: -
CDR3aa: CASSQDGPPEQFF; CDR3nt: TGTGCCAGCAGCCAAGATGGCCCCCCCGAGCAGTTCTTC; v_gene: TRBV4-2; j_gene: TRBJ2-1; len: 13; d_gene: -; abundance: -
CDR3aa: CASSIDRVRETQYF; CDR3nt: TGTGCCAGCAGCATTGACAGGGTGCGGGAGACCCAGTACTTC; v_gene: TRBV5-5; j_gene: TRBJ2-5; len: 14; d_gene: TRBD1; abundance: -
CDR3aa: CASSQGIRAEAFF; CDR3nt: TGTGCCAGCAGTCAGGGCATTCGAGCTGAAGCTTTCTTT; v_gene: TRBV6-5; j_gene: TRBJ1-1; len: 13; d_gene: -; abundance: -
CDR3aa: CASSRLAGPTGELFF; CDR3nt: TGCGCCAGCAGCCGACTAGCGGGGCCCACCGGGGAGCTGTTTTTT; v_gene: TRBV5-1; j_gene: TRBJ2-2; len: 15; d_gene: TRBD2; abundance: -
CDR3aa: CASSSATGSYEQYF; CDR3nt: TGTGCCAGCAGTTCGGCGACAGGTTCCTACGAGCAGTACTTC; v_gene: TRBV27; j_gene: TRBJ2-7; len: 14; d_gene: -; abundance: -
CDR3aa: CASNRGGSSYEQYF; CDR3nt: TGTGCCAGCAACCGGGGGGGGAGCTCCTACGAGCAGTACTTC; v_gene: TRBV6-5; j_gene: TRBJ2-7; len: 14; d_gene: TRBD2; abundance: -
CDR3aa: CASSVDGGFSYEQYF; CDR3nt: TGTGCCAGCAGCGTAGATGGTGGCTTCTCCTACGAGCAGTACTTC; v_gene: TRBV9; j_gene: TRBJ2-7; len: 15; d_gene: -; abundance: -
CDR3aa: CASSRSGGHYGYTF; CDR3nt: TGTGCCAGCAGCCGATCAGGGGGACACTATGGCTACACCTTC; v_gene: TRBV7-6; j_gene: TRBJ1-2; len: 14; d_gene: TRBD1; abundance: once
CDR3aa: CASRSTGSSLEAFF; CDR3nt: TGCGCCAGCAGATCGACAGGATCGAGTCTTGAAGCTTTCTTT; v_gene: TRBV5-1; j_gene: TRBJ1-1; len: 14; d_gene: -; abundance: -
CDR3aa: CASSLFPGGNTIYF; CDR3nt: TGTGCCAGCAGCTTATTTCCGGGGGGAAACACCATATATTTT; v_gene: TRBV7-9; j_gene: TRBJ1-3; len: 14; d_gene: -; abundance: -
CDR3aa: CATSRGTGLDIQYF; CDR3nt: TGTGCCACCAGCAGAGGGACGGGACTGGACATTCAGTACTTC; v_gene: TRBV15; j_gene: TRBJ2-4; len: 14; d_gene: -; abundance: -
CDR3aa: CASSPTGQSNEKLFF; CDR3nt: TGTGCCAGCTCACCAACGGGACAGTCTAATGAAAAACTGTTTTTT; v_gene: TRBV18; j_gene: TRBJ1-4; len: 15; d_gene: TRBD1; abundance: once
CDR3aa: CASSLRPGREAFF; CDR3nt: TGTGCCAGCAGCTTAAGGCCAGGTCGTGAAGCTTTCTTT; v_gene: TRBV7-2; j_gene: TRBJ1-1; len: 13; d_gene: -; abundance: -
CDR3aa: CASSFRTGANEKLFF; CDR3nt: TGTGCCAGCAGTTTCCGGACAGGGGCTAATGAAAAACTGTTTTTT; v_gene: TRBV28; j_gene: TRBJ1-4; len: 15; d_gene: TRBD1; abundance: -
CDR3aa: CASSKDRGSNQPQHF; CDR3nt: TGCGCCAGCAGCAAAGACAGGGGGAGCAATCAGCCCCAGCATTTT; v_gene: TRBV10-2; j_gene: TRBJ1-5; len: 15; d_gene: TRBD1; abundance: -
CDR3aa: CASSSAGGFYEQYF; CDR3nt: TGTGCCAGCAGCAGTGCAGGGGGCTTTTACGAGCAGTACTTC; v_gene: TRBV5-5; j_gene: TRBJ2-7; len: 14; d_gene: TRBD1; abundance: -
CDR3aa: CSASLGEPDSGGGYTF; CDR3nt: TGCAGTGCTAGTCTTGGAGAGCCCGACTCTGGTGGTGGCTACACCTTC; v_gene: TRBV20-1; j_gene: TRBJ1-2; len: 16; d_gene: -; abundance: -
CDR3aa: CASSSGMGLNNQPQHF; CDR3nt: TGTGCCAGTAGTAGTGGGATGGGACTGAACAATCAGCCCCAGCATTTT; v_gene: TRBV19; j_gene: TRBJ1-5; len: 16; d_gene: -; abundance: -